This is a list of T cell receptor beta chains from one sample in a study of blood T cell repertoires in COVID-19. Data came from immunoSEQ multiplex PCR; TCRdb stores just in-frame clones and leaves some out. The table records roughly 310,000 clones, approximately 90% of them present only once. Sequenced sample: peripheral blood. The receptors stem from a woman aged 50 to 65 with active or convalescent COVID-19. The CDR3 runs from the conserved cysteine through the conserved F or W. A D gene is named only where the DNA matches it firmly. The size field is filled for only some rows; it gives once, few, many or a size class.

cdr3_aa: CASSGTGTGNTIYF
cdr3_nt: TGCGCCAGCAGCGGGACAGGGACTGGAAACACCATATATTTT
d_call: TRBD1
v_call: TRBV5-1
j_call: TRBJ1-3
clone_size: NA

cdr3_aa: CASMRGLAGGRFNEQFF
cdr3_nt: TGTGCCAGTATGCGGGGACTAGCGGGAGGCCGGTTCAATGAGCAGTTCTTC
d_call: TRBD2
v_call: TRBV19
j_call: TRBJ2-1
clone_size: NA

cdr3_aa: CASSQESNTGVSTDTQYF
cdr3_nt: TGTGCCAGCAGCCAAGAATCCAACACAGGGGTCAGCACAGATACGCAGTATTTT
d_call: TRBD1
v_call: TRBV3-1/TRBV3-2
j_call: TRBJ2-3
clone_size: NA

cdr3_aa: CASSSQAGYYEQYF
cdr3_nt: TGTGCCAGCAGCTCGCAAGCAGGATACTACGAGCAGTACTTC
d_call: NA
v_call: TRBV7-2
j_call: TRBJ2-7
clone_size: NA

cdr3_aa: CASSRGQGNTEAFF
cdr3_nt: TGTGCCAGCTCACGGGGACAGGGTAACACTGAAGCTTTCTTT
d_call: TRBD1
v_call: TRBV18
j_call: TRBJ1-1
clone_size: NA

cdr3_aa: CASSDTSGSSPYEQYF
cdr3_nt: TGTGCCAGCAGCGATACTAGCGGGAGTTCCCCCTACGAGCAGTACTTC
d_call: TRBD2
v_call: TRBV7-2
j_call: TRBJ2-7
clone_size: NA

cdr3_aa: CASSTDSLAGNTIYF
cdr3_nt: TGTGCCAGTAGTACGGACAGTTTGGCTGGAAACACCATATATTTT
d_call: NA
v_call: TRBV19
j_call: TRBJ1-3
clone_size: NA

cdr3_aa: CASSPYDRGTEAFF
cdr3_nt: TGTGCCAGTAGTCCCTACGACAGGGGCACTGAAGCTTTCTTT
d_call: TRBD1
v_call: TRBV19
j_call: TRBJ1-1
clone_size: NA

cdr3_aa: CASGSSGVGEQYF
cdr3_nt: TGTGCCAGCGGGTCTAGCGGGGTCGGCGAGCAGTACTTC
d_call: TRBD2
v_call: TRBV3-1/TRBV3-2
j_call: TRBJ2-7
clone_size: NA

cdr3_aa: CASSLTGQQYNEQFF
cdr3_nt: TGTGCCAGCAGCTTAACGGGACAGCAGTACAATGAGCAGTTCTTC
d_call: TRBD1
v_call: TRBV7-3
j_call: TRBJ2-1
clone_size: NA

cdr3_aa: CASSSRTGFNVLTF
cdr3_nt: TGTGCCAGCAGCTCCCGGACAGGTTTCAATGTCCTGACTTTC
d_call: TRBD1
v_call: TRBV7-2
j_call: TRBJ2-6
clone_size: NA

cdr3_aa: CASSESGRSYGYTF
cdr3_nt: TGTGCCAGCTCGGAGAGCGGCCGTTCTTATGGCTACACCTTC
d_call: NA
v_call: TRBV28
j_call: TRBJ1-2
clone_size: NA

cdr3_aa: CASSLDRFQETQYF
cdr3_nt: TGCGCCAGCAGCTTGGATAGATTCCAAGAGACCCAGTACTTC
d_call: NA
v_call: TRBV5-1
j_call: TRBJ2-5
clone_size: NA

cdr3_aa: CASSSNRNGNTIYF
cdr3_nt: TGTGCCAGCAGTTCGAACAGGAATGGAAACACCATATATTTT
d_call: NA
v_call: TRBV6-2/TRBV6-3
j_call: TRBJ1-3
clone_size: NA

cdr3_aa: CASSLWQGNQPQHF
cdr3_nt: TGTGCCAGCAGTTTATGGCAGGGGAATCAGCCCCAGCATTTT
d_call: NA
v_call: TRBV28
j_call: TRBJ1-5
clone_size: once

cdr3_aa: CASSKDSTYNEQFF
cdr3_nt: TGTGCCAGCAGTAAGGACAGTACCTACAATGAGCAGTTCTTC
d_call: NA
v_call: TRBV2
j_call: TRBJ2-1
clone_size: NA

cdr3_aa: CASSQQGVGTGELFF
cdr3_nt: TGTGCCAGCAGTCAACAGGGGGTGGGGACCGGGGAGCTGTTTTTT
d_call: TRBD1
v_call: TRBV6-5
j_call: TRBJ2-2
clone_size: once

cdr3_aa: CASSEPPWTGRTEAFF
cdr3_nt: TGCGCCAGCAGTGAGCCCCCTTGGACAGGGCGGACTGAAGCTTTCTTT
d_call: TRBD1
v_call: TRBV10-2
j_call: TRBJ1-1
clone_size: NA

cdr3_aa: CASRSGGTNEKLFF
cdr3_nt: TGCGCCAGCAGATCAGGGGGGACTAATGAAAAACTGTTTTTT
d_call: TRBD1
v_call: TRBV5-1
j_call: TRBJ1-4
clone_size: NA

cdr3_aa: CASSLAAANYGYTF
cdr3_nt: TGTGCCAGCAGCTTAGCCGCGGCTAACTATGGCTACACCTTC
d_call: NA
v_call: TRBV7-2
j_call: TRBJ1-2
clone_size: NA

cdr3_aa: CASSPDSNYGYTF
cdr3_nt: TGTGCCAGCAGCCCCGACAGTAACTATGGCTACACCTTC
d_call: NA
v_call: TRBV9
j_call: TRBJ1-2
clone_size: NA

cdr3_aa: CASSSTGTSEAFF
cdr3_nt: TGTGCCAGCAGCTCCACAGGGACCTCTGAAGCTTTCTTT
d_call: NA
v_call: TRBV7-2
j_call: TRBJ1-1
clone_size: NA

cdr3_aa: CASSPGQVFSYEQYF
cdr3_nt: TGCGCCAGCAGCCCCGGACAGGTTTTCTCCTACGAGCAGTACTTC
d_call: TRBD1
v_call: TRBV5-1
j_call: TRBJ2-7
clone_size: NA

cdr3_aa: CASSGGTGSHEQYF
cdr3_nt: TGTGCCAGCAGCGGGGGGACAGGGAGCCACGAGCAGTACTTC
d_call: TRBD1
v_call: TRBV7-6
j_call: TRBJ2-7
clone_size: NA

cdr3_aa: CASSPGGLGTGELFF
cdr3_nt: TGTGCCAGCAGCCCGGGGGGGCTGGGCACCGGGGAGCTGTTTTTT
d_call: TRBD2
v_call: TRBV7-3
j_call: TRBJ2-2
clone_size: NA

cdr3_aa: CASSLDRAYTEAFF
cdr3_nt: TGCGCCAGCAGCTTGGACAGGGCCTACACTGAAGCTTTCTTT
d_call: NA
v_call: TRBV5-1
j_call: TRBJ1-1
clone_size: few

cdr3_aa: CASTPMRPSNEKLFF
cdr3_nt: TGTGCCAGCACCCCCATGAGGCCCTCTAATGAAAAACTGTTTTTT
d_call: NA
v_call: TRBV6-5
j_call: TRBJ1-4
clone_size: once